This TCR beta chain was identified during a study of T cell responses to AZD1222 COVID-19 vaccine. Here immunoSEQ multiplex PCR was the method, and the copy in TCRdb shows in-frame clones only, minus some. The sample lists over 130,000 clones, more than 75% occurring once. Findings of the study overall: Along spike, vaccine-associated CD4 TCRs were found throughout, with dominance at 160-218 and 743-854. Just six or seven AZD1222 recipients tested seropositive at baseline.

This CDR3 has 14 residues. Notes on this clone: As yet, its antigen is unknown.

The starting material was peripheral blood, obtained 28 days after the second AZD1222 dose. The receptor was derived from an adult who received the AZD1222 COVID-19 vaccine. V gene TRBV1 combines with J gene TRBJ2-7. TRBV1 is annotated as a pseudogene. CDR3 protein: CTSSLRGVGDEQYF. The CDR3 DNA is TGCACCAGCAGCCTAAGGGGGGTGGGAGACGAGCAGTACTTC.